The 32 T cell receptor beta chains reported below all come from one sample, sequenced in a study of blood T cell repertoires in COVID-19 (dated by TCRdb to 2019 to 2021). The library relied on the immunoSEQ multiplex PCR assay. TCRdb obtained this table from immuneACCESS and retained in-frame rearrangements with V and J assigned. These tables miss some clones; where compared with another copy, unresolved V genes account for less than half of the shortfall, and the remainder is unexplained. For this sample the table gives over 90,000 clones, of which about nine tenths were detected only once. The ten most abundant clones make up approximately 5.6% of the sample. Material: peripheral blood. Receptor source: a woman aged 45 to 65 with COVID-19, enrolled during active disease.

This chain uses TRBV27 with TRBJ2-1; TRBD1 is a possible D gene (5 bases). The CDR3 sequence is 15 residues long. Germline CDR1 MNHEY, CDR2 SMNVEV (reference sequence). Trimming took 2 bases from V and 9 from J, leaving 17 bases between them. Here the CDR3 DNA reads TGTGCCAGCAGTTTAAGGGCAGGGCAGGATAGTGAGCAGTTCTTC. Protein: CASSLRAGQDSEQFF.

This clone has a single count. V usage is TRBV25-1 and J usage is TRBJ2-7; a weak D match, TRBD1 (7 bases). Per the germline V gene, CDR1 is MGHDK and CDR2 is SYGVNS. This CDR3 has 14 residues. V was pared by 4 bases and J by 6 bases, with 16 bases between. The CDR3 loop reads CASSGYRGGLEQYF. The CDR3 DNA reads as TGTGCCAGCAGTGGTTACAGGGGAGGCCTCGAGCAGTACTTC.

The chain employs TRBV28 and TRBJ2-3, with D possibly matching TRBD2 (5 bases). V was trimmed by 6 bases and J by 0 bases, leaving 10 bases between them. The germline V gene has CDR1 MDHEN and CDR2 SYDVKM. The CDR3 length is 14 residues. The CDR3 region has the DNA TGTGCCAGCAGGGGAGCGACTAGCACAGATACGCAGTATTTT. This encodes CASRGATSTDTQYF.

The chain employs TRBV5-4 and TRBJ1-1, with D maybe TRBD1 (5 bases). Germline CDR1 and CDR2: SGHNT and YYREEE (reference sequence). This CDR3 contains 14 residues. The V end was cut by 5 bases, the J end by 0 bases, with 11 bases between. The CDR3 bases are TGTGCCAGCAGTGTAACAGGAATGAACACTGAAGCTTTCTTT. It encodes CASSVTGMNTEAFF.

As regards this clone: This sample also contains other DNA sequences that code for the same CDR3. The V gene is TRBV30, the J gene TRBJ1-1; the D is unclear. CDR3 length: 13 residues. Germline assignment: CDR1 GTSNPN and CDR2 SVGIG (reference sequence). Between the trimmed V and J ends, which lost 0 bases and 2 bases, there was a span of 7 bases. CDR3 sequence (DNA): TGTGCCTGGAGTGTATCAGTTAACACTGAAGCTTTCTTT. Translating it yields CAWSVSVNTEAFF.

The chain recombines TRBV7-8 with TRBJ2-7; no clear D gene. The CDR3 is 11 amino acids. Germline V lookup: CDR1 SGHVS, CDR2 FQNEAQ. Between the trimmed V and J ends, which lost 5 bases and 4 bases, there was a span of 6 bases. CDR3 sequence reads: CASSPGYEQYF. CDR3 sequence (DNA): TGTGCCAGCAGCCCCGGGTACGAGCAGTACTTC.

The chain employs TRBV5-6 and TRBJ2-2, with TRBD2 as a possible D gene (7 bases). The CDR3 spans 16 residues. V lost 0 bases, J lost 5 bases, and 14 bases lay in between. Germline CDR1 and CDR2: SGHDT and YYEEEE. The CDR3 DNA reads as TGTGCCAGCAGCTTGGTTCGGGGGGCCAGGACCGGGGAGCTGTTTTTT. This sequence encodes CASSLVRGARTGELFF.

CDR3: CASGLEPGSEAFF. The CDR3 nucleotides read TGTGCTAGTGGTTTGGAGCCGGGATCTGAAGCTTTCTTT. The V and J genes are TRBV12-5 and TRBJ1-1, with D unclear. Trimming took 1 base from V and 6 from J, leaving 9 bases between them. Germline V gene data show CDR1 as LGHNT and CDR2 as FRNRAP. The CDR3 length is 13 residues.

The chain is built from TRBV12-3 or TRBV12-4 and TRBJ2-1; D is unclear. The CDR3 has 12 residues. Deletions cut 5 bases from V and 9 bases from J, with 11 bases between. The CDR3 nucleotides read TGTGCCAGCAGTGCACGACTCAGTGAGCAGTTCTTC. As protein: CASSARLSEQFF.

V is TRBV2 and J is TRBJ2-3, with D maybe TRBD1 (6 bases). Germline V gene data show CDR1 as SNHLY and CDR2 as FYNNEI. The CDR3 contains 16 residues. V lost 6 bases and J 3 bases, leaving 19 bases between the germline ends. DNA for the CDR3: TGTGCCAGCAGAGGCCCTAGCAGGGGATTTACAGATACGCAGTATTTT. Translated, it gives CASRGPSRGFTDTQYF.

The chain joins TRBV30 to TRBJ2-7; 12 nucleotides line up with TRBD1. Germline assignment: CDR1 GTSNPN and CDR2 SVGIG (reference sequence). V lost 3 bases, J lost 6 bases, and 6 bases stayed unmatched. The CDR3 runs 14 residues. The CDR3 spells CAWSSRDRGLEQYF. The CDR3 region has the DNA TGTGCCTGGAGCTCCCGGGACAGGGGGCTCGAGCAGTACTTC.

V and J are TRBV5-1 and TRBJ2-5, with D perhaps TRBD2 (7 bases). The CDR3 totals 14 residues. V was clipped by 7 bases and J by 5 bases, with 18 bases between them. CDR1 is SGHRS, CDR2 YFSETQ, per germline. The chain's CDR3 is CASGFRGAAETQYF. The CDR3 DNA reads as TGCGCCAGCGGGTTTCGGGGGGCCGCGGAGACCCAGTACTTC.

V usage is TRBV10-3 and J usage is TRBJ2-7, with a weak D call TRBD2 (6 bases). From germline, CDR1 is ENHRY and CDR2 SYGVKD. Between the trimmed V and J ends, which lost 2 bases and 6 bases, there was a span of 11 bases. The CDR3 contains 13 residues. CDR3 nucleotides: TGTGCCATCAGTGAGATGACGGGGGTCGAGCAGTACTTC. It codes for CAISEMTGVEQYF.

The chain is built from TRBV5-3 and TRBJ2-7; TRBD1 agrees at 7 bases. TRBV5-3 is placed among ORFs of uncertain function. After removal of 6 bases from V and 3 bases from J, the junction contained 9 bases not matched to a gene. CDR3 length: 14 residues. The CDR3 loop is CARNCPGTDYEQYF. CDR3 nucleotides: TGTGCCAGAAATTGTCCCGGGACAGACTACGAGCAGTACTTC.

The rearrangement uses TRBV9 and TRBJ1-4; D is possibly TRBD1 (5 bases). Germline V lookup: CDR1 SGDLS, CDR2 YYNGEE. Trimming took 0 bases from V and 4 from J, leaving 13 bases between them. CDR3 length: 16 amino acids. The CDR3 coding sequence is TGTGCCAGCAGCGTAGCCCCACAGGCAAATAATGAAAAACTGTTTTTT. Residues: CASSVAPQANNEKLFF.

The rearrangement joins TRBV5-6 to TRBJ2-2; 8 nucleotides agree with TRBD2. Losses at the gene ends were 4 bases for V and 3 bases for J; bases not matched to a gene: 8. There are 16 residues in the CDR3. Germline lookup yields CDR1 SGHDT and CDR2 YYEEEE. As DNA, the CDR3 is TGTGCCAGCAGCCGGGAGGGGGGGCTGGACACCGGGGAGCTGTTTTTT. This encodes CASSREGGLDTGELFF.

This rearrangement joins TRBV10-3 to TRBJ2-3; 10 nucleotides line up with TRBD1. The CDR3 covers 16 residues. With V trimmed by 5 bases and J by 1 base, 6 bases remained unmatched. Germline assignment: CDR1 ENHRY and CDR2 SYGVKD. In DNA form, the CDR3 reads TGTGCCATCAGTCCTCCGGGACAGGGGCGCACAGATACGCAGTATTTT. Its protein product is CAISPPGQGRTDTQYF.

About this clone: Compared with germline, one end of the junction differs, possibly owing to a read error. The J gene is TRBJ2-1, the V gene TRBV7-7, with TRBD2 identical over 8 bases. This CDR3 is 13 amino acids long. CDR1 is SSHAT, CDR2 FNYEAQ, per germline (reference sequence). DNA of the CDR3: TGTGCTAGCAGCTTGGGACTAGTCAATGAGCAGTTCTTC. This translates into CASSLGLVNEQFF.

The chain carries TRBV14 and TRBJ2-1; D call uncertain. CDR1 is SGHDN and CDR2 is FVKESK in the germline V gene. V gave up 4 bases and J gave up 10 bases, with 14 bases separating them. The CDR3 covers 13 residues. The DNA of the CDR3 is TGTGCCAGCAGCCCCCAATGGTACGGGGAGCAGTTCTTC. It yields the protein CASSPQWYGEQFF.

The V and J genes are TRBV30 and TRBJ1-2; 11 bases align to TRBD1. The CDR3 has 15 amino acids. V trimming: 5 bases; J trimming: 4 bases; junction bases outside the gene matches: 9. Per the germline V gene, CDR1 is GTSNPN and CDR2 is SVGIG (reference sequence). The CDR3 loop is CAWGGQGANIYGYTF. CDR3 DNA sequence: TGTGCCTGGGGAGGACAGGGGGCGAATATCTATGGCTACACCTTC. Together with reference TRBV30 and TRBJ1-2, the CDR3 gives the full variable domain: SQTIHQWPATLVQPVGSPLSLECTVEGTSNPNLYWYRQAAGRGLQLLFYSVGIGQISSEVPQNLSASRPQDRQFILSSKKLLLSDSGFYLCAWGGQGANIYGYTFGSGTRLTVV.

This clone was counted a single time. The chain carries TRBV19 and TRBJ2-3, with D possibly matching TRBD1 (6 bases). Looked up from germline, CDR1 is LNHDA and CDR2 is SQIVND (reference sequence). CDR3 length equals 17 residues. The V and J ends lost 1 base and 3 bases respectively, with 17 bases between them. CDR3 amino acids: CASSIGSGTWRTDTQYF. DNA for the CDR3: TGTGCCAGTAGTATAGGAAGTGGGACATGGAGGACAGATACGCAGTATTTT.

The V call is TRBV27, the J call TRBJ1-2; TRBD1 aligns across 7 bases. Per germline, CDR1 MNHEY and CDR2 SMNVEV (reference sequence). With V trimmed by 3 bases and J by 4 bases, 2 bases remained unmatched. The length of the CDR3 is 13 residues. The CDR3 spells CASSFTGVYGYTF. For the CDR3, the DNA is TGTGCCAGCAGTTTTACAGGGGTCTATGGCTACACCTTC.

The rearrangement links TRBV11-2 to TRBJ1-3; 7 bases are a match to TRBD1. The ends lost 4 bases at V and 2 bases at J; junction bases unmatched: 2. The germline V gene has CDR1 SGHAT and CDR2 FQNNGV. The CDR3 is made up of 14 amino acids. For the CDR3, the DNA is TGTGCCAGCAGCTCTGACAGGGCTGGAAACACCATATATTTT. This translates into CASSSDRAGNTIYF.

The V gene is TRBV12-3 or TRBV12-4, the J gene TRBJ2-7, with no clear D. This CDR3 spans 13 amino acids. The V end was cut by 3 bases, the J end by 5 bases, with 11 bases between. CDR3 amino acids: CASSFEPTHEQYF. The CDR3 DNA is TGTGCCAGCAGTTTCGAGCCTACCCACGAGCAGTACTTC.

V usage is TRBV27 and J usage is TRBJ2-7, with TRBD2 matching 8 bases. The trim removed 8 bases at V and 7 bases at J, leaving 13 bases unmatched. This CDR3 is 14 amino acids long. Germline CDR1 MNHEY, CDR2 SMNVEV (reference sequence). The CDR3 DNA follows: TGTGCCAGCGGGATAGCGGGGCCTCCTATGGAGCAGTACTTC. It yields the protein CASGIAGPPMEQYF.

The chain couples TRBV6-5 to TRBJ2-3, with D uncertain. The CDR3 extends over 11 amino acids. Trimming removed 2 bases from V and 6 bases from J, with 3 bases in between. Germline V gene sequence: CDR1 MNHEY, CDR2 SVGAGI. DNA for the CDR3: TGTGCCAGCAGTTACGCGGATACGCAGTATTTT. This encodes CASSYADTQYF.

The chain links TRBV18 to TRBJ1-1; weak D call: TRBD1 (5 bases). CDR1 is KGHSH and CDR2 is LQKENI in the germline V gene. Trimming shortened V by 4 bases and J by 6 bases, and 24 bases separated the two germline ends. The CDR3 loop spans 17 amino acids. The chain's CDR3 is CASSHSEGSAGSAEAFF. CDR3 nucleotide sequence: TGTGCCAGCTCACACTCGGAGGGGTCTGCAGGGTCGGCTGAAGCTTTCTTT.

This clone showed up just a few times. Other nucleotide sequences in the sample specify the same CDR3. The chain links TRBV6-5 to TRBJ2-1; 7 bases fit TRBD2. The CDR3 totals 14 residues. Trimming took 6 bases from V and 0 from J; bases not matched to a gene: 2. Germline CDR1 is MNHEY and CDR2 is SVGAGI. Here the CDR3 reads CASRGGDSYNEQFF. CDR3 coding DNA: TGTGCCAGCAGGGGGGGGGACTCCTACAATGAGCAGTTCTTC.

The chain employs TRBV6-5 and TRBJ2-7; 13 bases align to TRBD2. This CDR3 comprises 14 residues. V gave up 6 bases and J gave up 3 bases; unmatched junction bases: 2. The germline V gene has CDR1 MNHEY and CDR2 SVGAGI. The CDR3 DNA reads TGTGCCAGCAGGAGACTAGCGGGGGGCTACGAGCAGTACTTC. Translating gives CASRRLAGGYEQYF.

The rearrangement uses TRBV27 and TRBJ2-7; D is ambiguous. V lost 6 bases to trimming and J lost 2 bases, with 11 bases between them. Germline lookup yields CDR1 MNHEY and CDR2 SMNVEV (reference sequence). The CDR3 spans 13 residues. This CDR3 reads CASSLTPAYEQYF. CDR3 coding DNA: TGTGCCAGCAGCCTGACACCAGCCTACGAGCAGTACTTC.

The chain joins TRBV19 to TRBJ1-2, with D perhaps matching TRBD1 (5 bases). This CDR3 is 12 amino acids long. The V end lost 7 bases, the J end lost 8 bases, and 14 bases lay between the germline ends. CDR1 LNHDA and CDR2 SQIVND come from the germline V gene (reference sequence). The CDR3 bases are TGTGCCAGTAACTCGCAGGGTGGAGGCTACACCTTC. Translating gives CASNSQGGGYTF.

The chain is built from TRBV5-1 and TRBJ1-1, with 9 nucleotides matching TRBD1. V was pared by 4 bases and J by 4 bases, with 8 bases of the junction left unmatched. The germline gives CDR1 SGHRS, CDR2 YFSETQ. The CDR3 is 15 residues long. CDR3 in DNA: TGCGCCAGCAGCCCAGGACAGGGGTTTGTCACTGAAGCTTTCTTT. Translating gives CASSPGQGFVTEAFF.